Below, 2 T cell receptor beta chains from the same sample are listed, as sequenced in a study of T-cell reconstitution after alpha-beta-depleted transplantation in children. Researchers prepared the TCRbeta library using unique molecular identifiers, the study reports. From the PCR reads, TCRdb called clonotypes with MiXCR, one entry per CDR3 protein. The sample has about 870,000 distinct CDR3 sequences, about 16% seen once. Here the sequenced sample was PBMCs, mostly from graft donor cells, taken 360 days after TCRalphabeta/CD19-depleted stem cell transplant. These receptors came from a male patient aged 5 to 17 who had a stem cell transplant for acute lymphoblastic leukemia, so the T cells may come from the graft donor.

This clonotype was counted a few times. The gene calls are TRBV15 and TRBJ2-7, with TRBD1 matching over 7 bases. Germline CDR1 and CDR2: LNHNV and YYDKDF (reference sequence). The CDR3 has 15 residues. J lost 2 bases, V lost 0 bases, and 4 bases had no gene match. The CDR3, as DNA: TGTGCCACCAGCAGAGACCGGGACAGTGCCTACGAGCAGTACTTC. Translation gives CATSRDRDSAYEQYF.

This clonotype occurred a few times. This chain links TRBV3-1 with TRBJ2-1; 10 positions match TRBD2. This CDR3 is built from 17 residues. The germline CDR1 and CDR2 sequences are LGHDT and YNNKEL (reference sequence). With V trimmed by 4 bases and J by 8 bases, 14 bases remained unmatched. The CDR3 loop reads CASSREGGAGGQYEQFF. The CDR3 bases are TGTGCCAGCAGCCGCGAGGGGGGAGCGGGAGGGCAGTATGAGCAGTTCTTC.